This T cell receptor (beta chain) was identified in a study of synovial regulatory T cells in juvenile arthritis. Across the study: Treatments: a few naive, 6 or 7 methotrexate, one methotrexate plus infliximab, one unknown. Whole-study results and caveats: TCR diversity was lower in inflammation-associated blood Treg cells than in other blood Treg cells. Largely private between patients, iaTreg TCR repertoires showed partial overlap with synovial Teff and blood CPL repertoires.

Per germline, CDR1 SGHTA and CDR2 FQGNSA. The CDR3 covers 13 residues. No DNA accompanies this entry. Comment on this clone: No antigen is known for it.

Using immunoSEQ multiplex PCR, the repertoire was profiled, and TCRdb retains in-frame clones only, with some absent. The sample's table shows about 10,000 clones. The sample taken for sequencing was Treg cells from blood. The sample's subset: remaining (HLA-DR-negative) circulating blood Treg cells. The receptor's source is a donor aged 2-35 years with juvenile idiopathic arthritis. The chain carries TRBV7-2 and TRBJ1-4. CDR3 region: CASSLLANEKLFF.